The rows below give T cell receptor beta chains drawn from one sample of a study of T cells after posttransplantation cyclophosphamide. Data came from immunoSEQ multiplex PCR; TCRdb stores just in-frame clones and leaves some out. The profile covers 30,000 to 35,000 clones, none occurring a single time. Source material: PBMCs. These receptors all come from a woman aged 45-59 years in good health and a related stem cell transplant donor. Both conserved end residues are part of each CDR3. A D gene is named only where the DNA matches it firmly. Size values are once, few and many counts, or a class for expanded clones, and some rows have none.

v_call	j_call	clone_size	d_call	cdr3_aa	cdr3_nt
TRBV18	TRBJ1-1	few	TRBD1	CASSPRDRGLYAGTEAFF	TGTGCCAGCTCACCACGGGACAGGGGGCTTTACGCGGGCACTGAAGCTTTCTTT
TRBV10-3	TRBJ2-7	many	TRBD2	CAISETRTSGRSEQYF	TGTGCCATCAGTGAGACCCGGACTAGCGGGAGAAGCGAGCAGTACTTC
TRBV5-1	TRBJ2-2	few	NA	CASNRVNTGELFF	TGCGCCAGCAATAGGGTTAACACCGGGGAGCTGTTTTTT
TRBV7-2	TRBJ2-7	many	TRBD1	CASSPGTGYEQYF	TGTGCCAGCAGCCCAGGGACAGGATACGAGCAGTACTTC
TRBV5-1	TRBJ2-2	NA	TRBD2	CASSGTIPGELFF	TGCGCCAGCAGCGGGACTATCCCCGGGGAGCTGTTTTTT
TRBV2	TRBJ1-5	many	TRBD1	CASSEEGAGNQPQHF	TGTGCCAGCAGTGAAGAGGGGGCGGGCAATCAGCCCCAGCATTTT
TRBV6-5	TRBJ2-1	many	TRBD2	CASSSPGLAGGGQFF	TGTGCCAGCAGTTCCCCGGGACTAGCGGGAGGGGGGCAGTTCTTC
TRBV6-1	TRBJ1-5	NA	NA	CASVWAPQGPQHF	TGTGCCAGCGTGTGGGCGCCTCAAGGGCCCCAGCATTTT
TRBV7-6	TRBJ1-3	many	TRBD1	CASSSTTGRTGNTIYF	TGTGCCAGCAGCTCTACGACAGGGAGAACTGGAAACACCATATATTTT
TRBV7-6	TRBJ1-3	many	NA	CASSLRGTVGNTIYF	TGTGCCAGCAGCCTGAGGGGAACGGTGGGGAACACCATATATTTT
TRBV28	TRBJ2-1	many	NA	CASSFRGSSYNEQFF	TGTGCCAGCAGTTTTAGGGGGAGCTCCTACAATGAGCAGTTCTTC
TRBV5-1	TRBJ2-5	few	TRBD1	CASSLGQGPQETQYF	TGCGCCAGCAGCTTGGGACAGGGGCCCCAAGAGACCCAGTACTTC
TRBV7-9	TRBJ2-3	many	NA	CATLGPDTQYF	TGTGCCACCCTGGGGCCAGATACGCAGTATTTT
TRBV2	TRBJ1-1	many	NA	CASELAVEAFF	TGTGCCAGTGAGCTGGCGGTTGAAGCTTTCTTT
TRBV18	TRBJ1-1	many	NA	CASSLTITEAFF	TGTGCCAGCTCACTTACTATCACTGAAGCTTTCTTT
TRBV5-1	TRBJ2-1	many	TRBD2	CASSPTSGSRNEQFF	TGCGCCAGCAGCCCTACTAGCGGGAGTCGGAATGAGCAGTTCTTC
TRBV11-1	TRBJ2-1	many	NA	CASSPGDSYNEQFF	TGTGCCAGCAGCCCCGGGGACTCCTACAATGAGCAGTTCTTC
TRBV10-3	TRBJ2-3	many	TRBD2	CAIKSPSTSGRRSTDTQYF	TGTGCCATCAAATCCCCATCGACTAGCGGGAGAAGGAGCACAGATACGCAGTATTTT
TRBV6-6	TRBJ2-1	many	TRBD1	CASSLRGQNEQFF	TGTGCCAGCAGCCTTAGGGGGCAGAATGAGCAGTTCTTC
TRBV7-2	TRBJ2-2	few	TRBD2	CASRGETNTGELFF	TGTGCCAGTCGGGGGGAGACGAACACCGGGGAGCTGTTTTTT
TRBV7-9	TRBJ2-7	many	NA	CASGMASASYEQYF	TGTGCCAGCGGGATGGCTAGCGCCTCCTACGAGCAGTACTTC
TRBV19	TRBJ2-1	many	NA	CASSTSGRNNEQFF	TGTGCCAGTAGTACTTCAGGGAGGAACAATGAGCAGTTCTTC
TRBV2	TRBJ2-2	many	TRBD2	CASRGTSGYGELFF	TGTGCCAGCAGGGGGACTAGCGGCTACGGGGAGCTGTTTTTT
TRBV19	TRBJ2-5	many	NA	CASSIVPGQETQYF	TGTGCCAGTAGTATAGTCCCAGGCCAAGAGACCCAGTACTTC
TRBV14	TRBJ1-5	many	NA	CASSSYSNQPQHF	TGTGCCAGCAGTAGTTATAGCAATCAGCCCCAGCATTTT
TRBV6-2/TRBV6-3	TRBJ1-1	many	NA	CASRNREVNTEAFF	TGTGCCAGCAGAAACAGGGAAGTGAACACTGAAGCTTTCTTT
TRBV5-1	TRBJ1-2	many	NA	CASSLDRDPSYGYTF	TGCGCCAGCAGCTTGGACAGGGACCCCTCCTATGGCTACACCTTC
TRBV10-3	TRBJ2-1	many	TRBD1	CAIKGQDWNEQFF	TGTGCCATCAAGGGACAGGATTGGAATGAGCAGTTCTTC
TRBV6-2/TRBV6-3	TRBJ2-1	NA	TRBD2	CASSARHPGLAGDSVYNEQFF	TGTGCCAGCAGCGCCAGACATCCGGGACTAGCGGGAGATAGCGTCTACAATGAGCAGTTCTTC
TRBV12-3/TRBV12-4	TRBJ2-7	few	NA	CASSLAQGRRYEQYF	TGTGCCAGCAGTTTAGCCCAGGGTCGGCGTTACGAGCAGTACTTC
TRBV9	TRBJ2-1	many	NA	CASSPLRSESNEQFF	TGTGCCAGCAGCCCCCTACGAAGCGAGAGCAATGAGCAGTTCTTC
TRBV10-3	TRBJ2-1	many	TRBD2	CAGAGTSGREQFF	TGTGCCGGCGCCGGGACTAGCGGGAGGGAGCAGTTCTTC
TRBV7-9	TRBJ2-1	many	TRBD2	CASSSISGNNYNEQFF	TGTGCCAGCAGTTCCATTAGCGGGAACAATTACAATGAGCAGTTCTTC
TRBV20-1	TRBJ1-1	NA	NA	CSAPGGRGAFF	TGCAGTGCCCCAGGCGGGCGAGGTGCTTTCTTT
TRBV15	TRBJ2-1	many	NA	CATSSLLPRGGSYNEQFF	TGTGCCACCAGCAGCCTCCTCCCGAGGGGCGGCTCCTACAATGAGCAGTTCTTC
TRBV7-7	TRBJ2-1	many	NA	CASSLERSNYNEQFF	TGTGCCAGCAGCTTAGAGCGGTCTAACTACAATGAGCAGTTCTTC
TRBV7-9	TRBJ2-7	many	TRBD2	CASSLALAGTYEQYF	TGTGCCAGCAGCTTAGCGTTAGCGGGGACCTACGAGCAGTACTTC
TRBV6-5	TRBJ2-1	many	NA	CASSRQYNEQFF	TGTGCCAGCAGCCGACAGTACAATGAGCAGTTCTTC
TRBV2	TRBJ2-2	NA	TRBD2	CASRGSGRTGELFF	TGTGCCAGCAGGGGTAGCGGGAGAACCGGGGAGCTGTTTTTT
TRBV7-6	TRBJ2-7	many	TRBD2	CASSLAGLAVEQYF	TGTGCCAGCAGCTTAGCGGGACTAGCGGTCGAGCAGTACTTC
TRBV7-2	TRBJ2-7	many	NA	CASSLKRGTSYEQYF	TGTGCCAGCAGCTTAAAACGGGGGACCTCCTACGAGCAGTACTTC
TRBV12-3/TRBV12-4	TRBJ2-1	many	NA	CASSFEGLPSSYNEQFF	TGTGCCAGCAGTTTCGAGGGGCTTCCGAGCTCCTACAATGAGCAGTTCTTC
TRBV9	TRBJ2-7	few	NA	CASSYTARSSYEQYF	TGTGCCAGCAGCTATACAGCCCGAAGCTCCTACGAGCAGTACTTC
TRBV5-6	TRBJ2-5	many	NA	CASSLPTGTQYF	TGTGCCAGCAGCCTGCCAACTGGGACCCAGTACTTC
TRBV7-7	TRBJ2-7	NA	TRBD2	CASSPGLALDEQYF	TGTGCCAGCAGCCCCGGACTAGCGCTCGACGAGCAGTACTTC
TRBV7-3	TRBJ2-1	many	NA	CASSERSSYNEQFF	TGTGCCAGCTCCGAGCGGAGCTCCTACAATGAGCAGTTCTTC
TRBV12-3/TRBV12-4	TRBJ2-1	many	TRBD2	CASSGPLAGAINEQFF	TGTGCCAGCAGTGGCCCGCTAGCGGGAGCTATCAATGAGCAGTTCTTC
TRBV19	TRBJ2-1	medium-sized	TRBD2	CASSISSGTANEQFF	TGTGCCAGTAGTATCTCTAGCGGGACTGCAAATGAGCAGTTCTTC
TRBV29-1	TRBJ2-2	few	NA	CSVALYRETGELFF	TGCAGCGTTGCGTTATACAGGGAAACCGGGGAGCTGTTTTTT
TRBV2	TRBJ1-5	many	NA	CASRWGLRDQPQHF	TGTGCCAGCAGATGGGGCCTAAGGGATCAGCCCCAGCATTTT
TRBV5-4	TRBJ2-1	few	NA	CASTFGQYNEQFF	TGTGCCAGCACCTTCGGACAGTACAATGAGCAGTTCTTC
TRBV25-1	TRBJ2-3	NA	TRBD2	CASSDLAGAGDTQYF	TGTGCCAGCAGTGATCTAGCGGGGGCGGGAGATACGCAGTATTTT
TRBV7-2	TRBJ2-7	many	TRBD2	CASSFSRGASGSSYEQYF	TGTGCCAGCAGCTTTAGTAGGGGCGCTAGCGGGAGCTCCTACGAGCAGTACTTC
TRBV27	TRBJ1-1	many	TRBD1	CASSFGQGNTEAFF	TGTGCCAGCAGTTTCGGACAGGGGAATACTGAAGCTTTCTTT
TRBV29-1	TRBJ1-2	few	NA	CSVEIGDGYTF	TGCAGCGTTGAAATAGGGGATGGCTACACCTTC